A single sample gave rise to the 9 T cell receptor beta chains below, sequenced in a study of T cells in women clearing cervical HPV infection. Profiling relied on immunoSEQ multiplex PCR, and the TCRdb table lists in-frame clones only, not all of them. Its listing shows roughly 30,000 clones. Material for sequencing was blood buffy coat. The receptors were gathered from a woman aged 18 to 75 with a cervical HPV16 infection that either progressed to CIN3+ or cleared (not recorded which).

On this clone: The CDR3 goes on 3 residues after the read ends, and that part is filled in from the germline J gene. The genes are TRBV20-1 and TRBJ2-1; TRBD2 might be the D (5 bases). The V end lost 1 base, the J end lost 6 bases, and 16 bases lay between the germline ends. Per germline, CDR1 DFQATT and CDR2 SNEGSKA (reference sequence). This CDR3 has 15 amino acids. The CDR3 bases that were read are TGCAGTGCTAGAGTCGGCGGTCTAGCCTTCAATGAG. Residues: CSARVGGLAFNE. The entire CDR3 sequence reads CSARVGGLAFNEQFF.

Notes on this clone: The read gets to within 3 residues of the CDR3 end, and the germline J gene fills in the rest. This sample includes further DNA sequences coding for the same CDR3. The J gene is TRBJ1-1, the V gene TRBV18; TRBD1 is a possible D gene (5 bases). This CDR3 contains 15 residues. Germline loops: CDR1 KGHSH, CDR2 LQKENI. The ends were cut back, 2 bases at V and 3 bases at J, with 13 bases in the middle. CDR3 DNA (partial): TGTGCCAGCTCACCAGGGCAGGGTGGGGACACTGAA. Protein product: CASSPGQGGDTE. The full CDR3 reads CASSPGQGGDTEAFF. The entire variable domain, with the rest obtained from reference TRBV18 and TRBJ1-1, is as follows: NAGVMQNPRHLVRRRGQEARLRCSPMKGHSHVYWYRQLPEEGLKFMVYLQKENIIDESGMPKERFSAEFPKEGPSILRIQQVVRGDSAAYFCASSPGQGGDTEAFFGQGTRLTVV.

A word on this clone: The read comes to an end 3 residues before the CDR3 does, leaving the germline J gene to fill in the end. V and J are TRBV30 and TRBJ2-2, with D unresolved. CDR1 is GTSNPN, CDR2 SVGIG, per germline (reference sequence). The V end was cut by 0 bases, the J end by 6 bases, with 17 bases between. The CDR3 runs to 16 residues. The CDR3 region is CAWSVELNPLAGELFF. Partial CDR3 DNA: TGTGCCTGGAGTGTTGAGTTGAACCCCCTAGCCGGGGAG.

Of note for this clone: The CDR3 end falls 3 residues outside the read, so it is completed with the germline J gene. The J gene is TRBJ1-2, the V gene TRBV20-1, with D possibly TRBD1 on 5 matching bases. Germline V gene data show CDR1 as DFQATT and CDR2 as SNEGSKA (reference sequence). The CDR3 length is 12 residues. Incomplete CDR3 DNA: TGCAGTGCTAGGGCAGGGCCATCCGGC. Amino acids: CSARAGPSG. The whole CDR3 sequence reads CSARAGPSGYTF.

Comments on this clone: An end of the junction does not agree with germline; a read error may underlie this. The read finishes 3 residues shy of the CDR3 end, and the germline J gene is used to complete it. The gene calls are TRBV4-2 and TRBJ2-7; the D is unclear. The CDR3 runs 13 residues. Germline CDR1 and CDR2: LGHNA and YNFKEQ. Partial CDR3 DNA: TGCGCCAGCAGCCAAGGATCGACACCCGAG. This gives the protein CASSQGSTPE. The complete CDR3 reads CASSQGSTPEQYF.

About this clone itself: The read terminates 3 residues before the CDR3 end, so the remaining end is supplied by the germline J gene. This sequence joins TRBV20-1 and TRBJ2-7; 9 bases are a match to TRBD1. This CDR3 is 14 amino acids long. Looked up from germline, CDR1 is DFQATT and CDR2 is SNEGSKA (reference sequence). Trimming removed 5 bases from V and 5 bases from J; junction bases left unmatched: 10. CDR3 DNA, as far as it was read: TGCAGTGCTCGAATTGGACAGGGGAAGAACGAG. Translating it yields CSARIGQGKNE. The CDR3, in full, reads CSARIGQGKNEQYF.

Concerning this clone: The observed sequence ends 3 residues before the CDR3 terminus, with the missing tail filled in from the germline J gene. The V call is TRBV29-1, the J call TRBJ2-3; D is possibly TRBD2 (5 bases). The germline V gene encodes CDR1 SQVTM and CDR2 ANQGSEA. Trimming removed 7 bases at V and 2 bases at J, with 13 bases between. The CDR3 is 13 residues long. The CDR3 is CSGRTYHTDTQYF. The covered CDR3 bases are TGCAGCGGACGGACTTATCACACAGATACG.

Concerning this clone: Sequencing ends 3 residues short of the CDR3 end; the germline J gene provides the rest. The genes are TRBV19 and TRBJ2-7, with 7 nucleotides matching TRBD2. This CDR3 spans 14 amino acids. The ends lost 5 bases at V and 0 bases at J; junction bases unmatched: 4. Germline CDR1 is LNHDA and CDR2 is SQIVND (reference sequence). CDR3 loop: CASSSTSVSYEQYF. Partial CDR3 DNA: TGTGCCAGTAGTTCCACTAGCGTCTCCTACGAG.

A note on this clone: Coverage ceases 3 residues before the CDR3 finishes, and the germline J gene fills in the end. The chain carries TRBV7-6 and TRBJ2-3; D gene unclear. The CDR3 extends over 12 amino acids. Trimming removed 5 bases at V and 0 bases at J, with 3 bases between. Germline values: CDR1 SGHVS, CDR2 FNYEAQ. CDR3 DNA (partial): TGTGCCAGCAGCCAAAGCACAGATACG. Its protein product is CASSQSTDT. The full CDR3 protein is CASSQSTDTQYF.